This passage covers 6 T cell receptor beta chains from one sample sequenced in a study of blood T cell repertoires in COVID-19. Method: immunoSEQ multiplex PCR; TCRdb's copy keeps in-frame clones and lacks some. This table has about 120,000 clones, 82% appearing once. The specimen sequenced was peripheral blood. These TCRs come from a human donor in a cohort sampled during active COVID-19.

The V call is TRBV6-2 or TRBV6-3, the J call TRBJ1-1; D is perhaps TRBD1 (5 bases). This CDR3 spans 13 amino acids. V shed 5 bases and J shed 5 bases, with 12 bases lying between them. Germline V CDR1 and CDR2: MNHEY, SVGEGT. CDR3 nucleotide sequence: TGTGCCAGCAGTGGACACATGGGAACTGAAGCTTTCTTT. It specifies CASSGHMGTEAFF.

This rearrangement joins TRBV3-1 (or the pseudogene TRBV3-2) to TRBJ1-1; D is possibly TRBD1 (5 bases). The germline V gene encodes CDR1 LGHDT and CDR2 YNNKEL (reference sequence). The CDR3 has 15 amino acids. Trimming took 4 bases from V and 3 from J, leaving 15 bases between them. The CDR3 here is CASSPYQARDTEAFF. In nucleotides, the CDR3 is TGTGCCAGCAGCCCCTATCAGGCCAGGGACACTGAAGCTTTCTTT.

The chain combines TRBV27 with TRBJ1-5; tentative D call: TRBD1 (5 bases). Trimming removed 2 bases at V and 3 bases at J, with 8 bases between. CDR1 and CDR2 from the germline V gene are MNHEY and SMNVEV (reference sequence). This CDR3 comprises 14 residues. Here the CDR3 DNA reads TGTGCCAGCAGTTTACAGGGTTTCAATCAGCCCCAGCATTTT. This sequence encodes CASSLQGFNQPQHF.

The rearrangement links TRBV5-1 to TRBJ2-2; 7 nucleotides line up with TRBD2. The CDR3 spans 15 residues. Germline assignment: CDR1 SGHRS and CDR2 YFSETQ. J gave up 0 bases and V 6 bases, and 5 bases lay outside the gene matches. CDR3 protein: CASMLGGANTGELFF. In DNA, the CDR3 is TGCGCCAGCATGTTGGGGGGGGCGAACACCGGGGAGCTGTTTTTT.

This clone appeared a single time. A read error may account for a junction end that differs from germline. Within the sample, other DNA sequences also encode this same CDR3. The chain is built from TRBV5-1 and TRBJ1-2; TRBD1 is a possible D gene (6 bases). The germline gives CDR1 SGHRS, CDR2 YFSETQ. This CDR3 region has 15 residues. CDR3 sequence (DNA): TGCGCCAGCAGCTTGGAACAGGGCGCGATCTATGGCTACACCTTT. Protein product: CASSLEQGAIYGYTF. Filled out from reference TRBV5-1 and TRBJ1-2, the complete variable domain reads KAGVTQTPRYLIKTRGQQVTLSCSPISGHRSVSWYQQTPGQGLQFLFEYFSETQRNKGNFPGRFSGRQFSNSRSEMNVSTLELGDSALYLCASSLEQGAIYGYTFGSGTRLTVV.

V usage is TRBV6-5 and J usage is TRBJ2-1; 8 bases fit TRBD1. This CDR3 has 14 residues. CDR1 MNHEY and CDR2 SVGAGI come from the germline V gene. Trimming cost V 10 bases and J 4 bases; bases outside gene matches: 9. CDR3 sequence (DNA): TGTGCCACAGGTAGGGACAGGAGTTACAATGAGCAGTTCTTC. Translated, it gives CATGRDRSYNEQFF.